The rows below give T cell receptor beta chains drawn from one sample of a study of T cells in localized non-small cell lung cancer. Clones were read by immunoSEQ multiplex PCR, and TCRdb kept only the in-frame ones, dropping some. The top ten clones hold 8.5% to 10% of a sample with 2,000 to 2,500 clones, roughly two fifths of them seen once. The sample here was lung tumor tissue, taken before any cancer treatment. Receptors were obtained from a male donor aged 60 or older with stage II squamous cell lung carcinoma. CDR3s include the opening cysteine and the closing phenylalanine or tryptophan. Fields, in order: CDR3 length, J gene, clone size, D gene, V gene, CDR3 protein, CDR3 DNA. A D gene is named only where the DNA matches it firmly. Clone size is given for some rows only: seen once, a few or many times, or a class if the clone is expanded.

15,TRBJ2-5,few,TRBD1,TRBV6-8,CASSPVQGSGETQYF,TGTGCCAGCAGTCCGGTACAGGGGAGCGGAGAGACCCAGTACTTC
13,TRBJ1-1,-,-,TRBV6-8,CASRARANTEAFF,TGTGCCAGCAGGGCTCGAGCGAACACTGAAGCTTTCTTT
15,TRBJ2-7,few,-,TRBV5-1,CASSWGHGRITEQYF,TGCGCCAGCAGCTGGGGGCACGGGAGGATAACCGAGCAGTACTTC
15,TRBJ1-5,-,-,TRBV11-3,CASSLRKGVVQPQHF,TGTGCCAGCAGCTTGCGAAAGGGCGTAGTTCAGCCCCAGCATTTT
12,TRBJ2-2,once,TRBD2,TRBV29-1,CSSGLDTGELFF,TGCAGCTCCGGACTAGACACCGGGGAGCTGTTTTTT
13,TRBJ2-1,-,-,TRBV28,CASYVSSYNEQFF,TGTGCCAGCTACGTGAGCTCCTACAATGAGCAGTTCTTC
16,TRBJ1-4,few,-,TRBV5-1,CASTLLWGITNEKLFF,TGCGCCAGCACCCTCTTGTGGGGTATCACTAATGAAAAACTGTTTTTT
13,TRBJ2-3,-,-,TRBV18,CASSPPVSDTQYF,TGTGCCAGCTCACCGCCTGTCTCAGATACGCAGTATTTT
14,TRBJ1-1,-,TRBD1,TRBV18,CASSPREGATEAFF,TGTGCCAGCTCCCCGAGGGAGGGGGCCACTGAAGCTTTCTTT
15,TRBJ1-1,few,-,TRBV7-6,CASSLRQFRDTEAFF,TGTGCCAGCAGCCTTCGACAGTTTAGAGACACTGAAGCTTTCTTT
15,TRBJ2-3,medium-sized,-,TRBV5-8,CASSLGQSFTDTQYF,TGTGCCAGCAGCTTAGGGCAATCCTTCACAGATACGCAGTATTTT
15,TRBJ2-3,medium-sized,TRBD2,TRBV11-3,CASHTGTSGTDTQYF,TGTGCCAGCCACACCGGGACTAGCGGAACAGATACGCAGTATTTT
13,TRBJ2-5,-,-,TRBV9,CASRGTQVKTQYF,TGTGCCAGCAGGGGAACACAGGTCAAGACCCAGTACTTC
16,TRBJ1-1,medium-sized,TRBD1,TRBV11-3,CASSLRTGGANTEAFF,TGTGCCAGCAGCTTGCGGACAGGGGGCGCGAACACTGAAGCTTTCTTT
17,TRBJ2-5,few,TRBD1,TRBV6-7,CASSYSMTGGSGETQYF,TGTGCCAGCAGTTACTCGATGACAGGGGGTAGCGGAGAGACCCAGTACTTC
17,TRBJ2-1,-,TRBD2,TRBV11-3,CASSLGLAGGPYNEQFF,TGTGCCAGCAGCTTGGGCCTAGCGGGAGGGCCATACAATGAGCAGTTCTTC
17,TRBJ1-5,-,-,TRBV11-3,CASSSGARGGSNQPQHF,TGTGCCAGCAGCTCGGGGGCCAGGGGTGGTTCCAATCAGCCCCAGCATTTT
14,TRBJ2-3,few,-,TRBV11-3,CASRNGQITDTQYF,TGTGCCAGCAGGAATGGACAGATCACAGATACGCAGTATTTT
17,TRBJ2-7,-,TRBD2,TRBV11-3,CASSSGLAGGFSRVQYF,TGTGCCAGCAGCTCGGGACTAGCGGGGGGGTTTTCCAGGGTGCAGTACTTC
13,TRBJ2-3,few,-,TRBV6-8,CASIGGDVDTQYF,TGTGCCAGCATAGGAGGGGACGTCGATACGCAGTATTTT
12,TRBJ2-1,-,TRBD1,TRBV29-1,CSGGTGKNEQFF,TGCAGCGGGGGGACAGGGAAGAATGAGCAGTTCTTC
16,TRBJ1-4,-,-,TRBV28,CASSFGVGPINEKLFF,TGTGCCAGCAGTTTTGGAGTGGGGCCGATTAATGAAAAACTGTTTTTT
12,TRBJ2-1,-,-,TRBV18,CASSLGTGQQFF,TGTGCCAGCTCACTAGGGACGGGACAACAGTTCTTC
16,TRBJ2-1,-,TRBD2,TRBV10-1,CASSELAGVVIHEQFF,TGCGCCAGCAGTGAGCTAGCGGGAGTTGTGATCCATGAGCAGTTCTTC
15,TRBJ2-2,large,-,TRBV9,CASSLVSGYTGELFF,TGTGCCAGCAGCCTCGTCAGCGGGTACACCGGGGAGCTGTTTTTT
13,TRBJ2-1,few,TRBD2,TRBV6-8,CASSPPGLEEQFF,TGTGCCAGCAGTCCGCCGGGACTAGAAGAGCAGTTCTTC
15,TRBJ2-7,medium-sized,-,TRBV11-3,CASSLDLRVISEQYF,TGTGCCAGCAGCTTAGATCTAAGGGTGATCTCCGAGCAGTACTTC
13,TRBJ2-5,-,TRBD2,TRBV29-1,CSVSSGWEGTQYF,TGCAGCGTATCTAGCGGGTGGGAGGGGACCCAGTACTTC
14,TRBJ1-1,-,TRBD1,TRBV6-8,CASRPRDRGSEAFF,TGTGCCAGCAGGCCCCGGGACAGGGGGTCTGAAGCTTTCTTT
14,TRBJ1-4,-,-,TRBV6-8,CASSRTDGTEKLFF,TGTGCCAGCAGTCGAACTGATGGGACGGAAAAACTGTTTTTT
15,TRBJ1-4,once,TRBD1,TRBV6-8,CASKPGTVGNEKLFF,TGTGCCAGCAAACCCGGGACAGTGGGTAATGAAAAACTGTTTTTT
12,TRBJ2-7,few,-,TRBV6-8,CASSTGWYEQYF,TGTGCCAGCAGCACAGGGTGGTACGAGCAGTACTTC
13,TRBJ2-1,-,-,TRBV29-1,CSGRDPGSNEQFF,TGCAGCGGACGGGACCCAGGATCGAATGAGCAGTTCTTC
14,TRBJ2-7,-,TRBD2,TRBV11-3,CASSLVAGVHEQYF,TGTGCCAGCAGCTTAGTTGCGGGAGTCCACGAGCAGTACTTC
15,TRBJ1-1,few,-,TRBV18,CASSQKSGANTEAFF,TGTGCCAGCTCACAAAAGTCAGGGGCCAACACTGAAGCTTTCTTT
17,TRBJ2-3,few,-,TRBV6-8,CASSDSRGGTSTDTQYF,TGTGCCAGCAGTGACTCGAGGGGCGGCACTAGCACAGATACGCAGTATTTT
14,TRBJ2-1,few,-,TRBV11-3,CASSSAWGANEQFF,TGTGCCAGCAGCTCGGCGTGGGGGGCCAATGAGCAGTTCTTC
13,TRBJ1-1,-,-,TRBV18,CASSRDGNTEAFF,TGTGCCAGCTCCCGGGACGGAAACACTGAAGCTTTCTTT
14,TRBJ1-2,-,-,TRBV5-1,CASSSGQPSDGYTF,TGCGCCAGCAGCTCTGGACAGCCGTCTGATGGCTACACCTTC
12,TRBJ2-1,-,-,TRBV18,CASSKGESEQFF,TGTGCCAGCTCTAAAGGGGAAAGTGAGCAGTTCTTC
15,TRBJ1-3,-,-,TRBV30,CAWRGRGGSGNTIYF,TGTGCCTGGAGGGGGAGAGGAGGGTCTGGAAACACCATATATTTT
15,TRBJ2-3,-,-,TRBV5-1,CASSLATGSTDTQYF,TGCGCCAGCAGCTTGGCCACGGGCTCCACAGATACGCAGTATTTT
13,TRBJ1-1,once,-,TRBV29-1,CSAGRGGNTEAFF,TGCAGCGCCGGGAGGGGGGGGAACACTGAAGCTTTCTTT
16,TRBJ2-7,-,TRBD2,TRBV29-1,CSVTGTSGASYYEQYF,TGCAGCGTTACCGGGACTAGCGGGGCCTCGTACTACGAGCAGTACTTC
14,TRBJ2-2,-,-,TRBV19,CASSGTSNTGELFF,TGTGCCAGTAGTGGGACTTCAAACACCGGGGAGCTGTTTTTT
13,TRBJ2-1,-,TRBD1,TRBV23-1,CASSQPQGDEQFF,TGCGCCAGCAGTCAACCCCAGGGGGATGAGCAGTTCTTC
14,TRBJ2-3,few,-,TRBV4-1,CASSPPASLSTQYF,TGCGCCAGCAGCCCCCCGGCCAGCCTCAGTACGCAGTATTTT
16,TRBJ2-7,-,-,TRBV14,CASSPPFSEGDYEQYF,TGTGCCAGCAGCCCGCCCTTTAGCGAAGGAGACTACGAGCAGTACTTC
11,TRBJ2-5,-,-,TRBV30,CAFRDWVTQYF,TGTGCCTTCAGGGATTGGGTGACCCAGTACTTC
17,TRBJ2-5,-,TRBD2,TRBV28,CASSLSGLAGWGETQYF,TGTGCCAGCAGTTTATCGGGACTAGCGGGATGGGGCGAGACCCAGTACTTC
17,TRBJ2-7,few,-,TRBV6-8,CASSYTRPRGSSYEQYF,TGTGCCAGCAGTTATACCCGTCCTCGGGGGAGCTCCTACGAGCAGTACTTC
17,TRBJ1-1,-,-,TRBV11-3,CASSVGWTARLDTEAFF,TGTGCCAGCAGCGTCGGATGGACGGCTCGCTTGGACACTGAAGCTTTCTTT
14,TRBJ1-3,-,TRBD1,TRBV6-8,CASSQDRAGNTIYF,TGTGCCAGCAGCCAGGACAGGGCTGGAAACACCATATATTTT
19,TRBJ1-3,-,TRBD1,TRBV11-3,CASSYSGTGGHFSGNTIYF,TGTGCCAGCAGCTACTCCGGGACAGGGGGACACTTTTCTGGAAACACCATATATTTT
14,TRBJ1-2,few,TRBD1,TRBV30,CAWSVGGGGGGYTF,TGTGCCTGGAGCGTGGGAGGGGGCGGAGGTGGCTACACCTTC
14,TRBJ2-7,few,TRBD1,TRBV9,CASTTPGQGGEQYF,TGTGCCAGCACCACTCCGGGACAGGGGGGCGAGCAGTACTTC
14,TRBJ2-1,large,TRBD1,TRBV28,CASSYTGGAGEQFF,TGTGCCAGCAGTTATACAGGGGGCGCCGGTGAGCAGTTCTTC
13,TRBJ2-1,few,TRBD2,TRBV25-1,CAGSAGGTDEQFF,TGTGCCGGATCGGCGGGAGGAACGGATGAGCAGTTCTTC
14,TRBJ2-2,few,-,TRBV12-2,CAASLAANTGELFF,TGTGCCGCGTCGCTAGCTGCGAACACCGGGGAGCTGTTTTTT